The present T cell receptor (beta chain) was sequenced within a study of spatial heterogeneity in lung cancer (dated 2019 in TCRdb). Regarding the complete study: The donors were about 65 patients from the lung TRACERx cohort who had early-stage, untreated non-small cell lung cancer. Follow-up PBMC samples were sequenced whenever available, with the median time to follow-up being 2 to 3 years after resection. More beta-chain than alpha-chain transcripts were consistently detected, likely reflecting higher beta-chain transcript abundance. In the raw uncorrected reads, each unique combination of TCR and UMI appeared more than ten times on average. TCR alpha and beta repertoires were quantitatively compared across multiple tumor regions, matched nontumor lung and blood in non-small cell lung cancer. The study linked features of the TCR repertoire to counts of nonsynonymous mutations, which were determined by whole-exome sequencing of tumor tissue. Both alpha and beta chains were TCR-sequenced in samples taken at surgery, namely 220 tumor regions, roughly 64 matched nontumor lung samples and around 53 PBMC samples.

The method was 5' RACE. This sample was sequenced with a NextSeq 500. In the TCR library protocol, a unique molecular identifier was attached to each TCR cDNA molecule so that PCR and sequencing errors could be corrected. In the source study's methods: Decombinator tools were used for TCR identification, UMI-based error correction and CDR3 extraction. TCRs above a frequency of 2 per 1,000, corresponding to the top 1% of the tumor frequency distribution, were defined as expanded. Each repertoire was subsampled 100 times to 5,000 TCRs, after which Renyi diversity was computed with the R vegan package. To build CDR3 similarity networks, amino acid triplet string-kernel similarity was used, and CDR3s were connected when their pairwise similarity was above 0.82. In-frame beta chains were kept once TCRdb had trimmed the public reads at Q25 with fastp and called clones with MiXCR. Each CDR3 protein gets just one entry, which takes the most common genes and DNA from the rows behind it. The V and J calls follow TCRdb's processing rather than the paper's. Present in this sample are around 110,000 distinct CDR3 sequences, about 12% of which were seen just once. The ten largest make up over 15% of the sample.

V and J lose 0 bases and 5 bases, and a span of 8 bases separates them. The germline V gene (reference sequence) gives CDR1 as LNHDA and CDR2 as SQIVND. The CDR3 has 13 amino acids, counting the end cysteine and phenylalanine. The kept DNA is CDR3 alone, 39 bases in frame from the first base. What this sample's time point label stands for: blood at routine non-recurrence follow-up after resection. Without any cell sorting, TCR sequencing was performed on whole RNA extracted either from tumor and nontumor lung tissue or from cryopreserved PBMC samples. Only patients with enough RNA available from two or more tumor regions were chosen for TCR sequencing. This clonotype was seen more than once but under ten times. What antigen it recognizes has not been identified. The input lacks base qualities; no much larger clone sits a single base away. Summary of the overall study and its limitations: Confirming at a functional level the hypothesis that regional TCRs recognize regional mutations was considered to require additional single-cell paired TCR alpha and beta sequencing. Only roughly 15 patients were included in the comparisons of baseline and follow-up blood repertoires. Ubiquitous expanded tumor TCRs were detected in blood more often at tumor resection than at routine follow-up.

The rearrangement joined TRBV19 to TRBJ2-7, with TRBD1 as a weak D call on 5 bases. The source was PBMCs, collected at follow-up. The source of this sequence is a male donor with early-stage non-small cell lung cancer. The CDR3 protein is CASSIEGANEQYF. The nucleotide sequence reads TGTGCCAGTAGTATAGAAGGGGCTAACGAGCAGTACTTC.